This is a list of T cell receptor beta chains from one sample in a study of cytomegalovirus exposure and HLA in healthy donors. Clones were sequenced by immunoSEQ multiplex PCR, and TCRdb holds only the in-frame ones, with some missing. The table includes tens of thousands of clones, 60% to 75% detected once. The specimen sequenced was PBMCs. The receptor source for this set is a man aged 40-50 years in good health and CMV-seropositive. Each CDR3 is given with its conserved first and last residue. The order of the fields is J gene, D gene, V gene, clone size, CDR3 protein, CDR3 DNA. A D gene is named only where the DNA matches it firmly. The listing skips clone size in some rows; elsewhere it reads once, few, many or a size class.

J: TRBJ1-6
D: .
V: TRBV28
size: .
CDR3: CASSLDPTGNYSPLHF
DNA: TGTGCCAGCAGTCTAGACCCAACAGGGAACTATTCACCCCTCCACTTT

J: TRBJ2-3
D: .
V: TRBV2
size: few
CDR3: CASSVSVTQYF
DNA: TGTGCCAGCAGTGTCTCCGTTACGCAGTATTTT

J: TRBJ2-5
D: .
V: TRBV15
size: .
CDR3: CATSEGERETQYF
DNA: TGTGCCACCAGCGAGGGGGAAAGGGAGACCCAGTACTTC

J: TRBJ2-7
D: TRBD2
V: TRBV28
size: .
CDR3: CASSLRSAGAYEQYF
DNA: TGTGCCAGCAGTTTAAGATCCGCGGGGGCCTACGAGCAGTACTTC

J: TRBJ1-5
D: .
V: TRBV30
size: few
CDR3: CASPRGFSQPQHF
DNA: TGTGCCTCTCCAAGGGGCTTCTCTCAGCCCCAGCATTTT

J: TRBJ2-2
D: TRBD2
V: TRBV6-1
size: .
CDR3: CASRPGGADTGELFF
DNA: TGTGCCAGCAGACCCGGGGGGGCGGACACCGGGGAGCTGTTTTTT

J: TRBJ2-5
D: .
V: TRBV5-8
size: .
CDR3: CASSFGSTGAQETQYF
DNA: TGTGCCAGCAGCTTCGGTTCGACAGGCGCCCAAGAGACCCAGTACTTC

J: TRBJ1-1
D: TRBD1
V: TRBV5-5
size: .
CDR3: CASSLGQVAFF
DNA: TGTGCCAGCAGTTTAGGACAGGTAGCTTTCTTT

J: TRBJ1-6
D: TRBD1
V: TRBV29-1
size: .
CDR3: CSVGQGVNSPLHF
DNA: TGCAGCGTTGGACAGGGCGTCAATTCACCCCTCCACTTT

J: TRBJ1-1
D: .
V: TRBV7-9
size: few
CDR3: CASSLSNGEAFF
DNA: TGTGCCAGCAGCTTAAGTAACGGTGAAGCTTTCTTT

J: TRBJ2-1
D: TRBD1
V: TRBV4-2
size: .
CDR3: CASSQVTGGGIDEQFF
DNA: TGTGCCAGCAGCCAAGTGACAGGGGGTGGTATAGATGAGCAGTTCTTC

J: TRBJ2-7
D: TRBD1
V: TRBV29-1
size: .
CDR3: CSVGTVRAPEQYF
DNA: TGCAGCGTCGGGACAGTTCGGGCACCCGAGCAGTACTTC

J: TRBJ2-3
D: .
V: TRBV27
size: .
CDR3: CASSSRGDQTDTQYF
DNA: TGTGCCAGCAGTTCCCGGGGAGACCAGACAGATACGCAGTATTTT

J: TRBJ1-6
D: TRBD1
V: TRBV5-1
size: .
CDR3: CASSGGQGASIGPLHF
DNA: TGCGCCAGCAGCGGGGGACAGGGCGCTTCTATAGGACCCCTCCACTTT

J: TRBJ2-7
D: .
V: TRBV10-2
size: .
CDR3: CASSEMGGSIYEQYF
DNA: TGCGCCAGCAGTGAGATGGGGGGAAGTATTTACGAGCAGTACTTC

J: TRBJ1-1
D: TRBD1
V: TRBV7-9
size: .
CDR3: CASSRDRAGDEAFF
DNA: TGTGCCAGCAGCCGAGACAGGGCTGGAGACGAAGCTTTCTTT

J: TRBJ1-4
D: .
V: TRBV11-1
size: .
CDR3: CASSRLNEKLFF
DNA: TGTGCCAGCAGCAGACTCAATGAAAAACTGTTTTTT

J: TRBJ2-7
D: .
V: TRBV2
size: .
CDR3: CASSRSQGYEQYF
DNA: TGTGCCAGCAGTCGCAGCCAGGGCTACGAGCAGTACTTC

J: TRBJ1-3
D: TRBD1
V: TRBV15
size: .
CDR3: CATSTRQGAQGNTIYF
DNA: TGTGCCACCAGCACTAGACAGGGGGCGCAAGGAAACACCATATATTTT

J: TRBJ1-2
D: TRBD1
V: TRBV7-2
size: .
CDR3: CASSLSTGGGYGYTF
DNA: TGTGCCAGCAGCTTAAGTACAGGGGGCGGCTATGGCTACACCTTC

J: TRBJ2-5
D: TRBD2
V: TRBV28
size: .
CDR3: CASSLRLAGGQETQYF
DNA: TGTGCCAGCAGCCTGAGACTAGCGGGGGGCCAAGAGACCCAGTACTTC

J: TRBJ2-1
D: TRBD2
V: TRBV14
size: .
CDR3: CASSRDIAGSGEQFF
DNA: TGTGCCAGCAGCCGCGACATAGCGGGTAGCGGTGAGCAGTTCTTC

J: TRBJ2-7
D: TRBD2
V: TRBV9
size: .
CDR3: CASSEGAGGPYEQYF
DNA: TGTGCCAGCAGCGAGGGGGCGGGGGGGCCCTACGAGCAGTACTTC

J: TRBJ1-4
D: TRBD1
V: TRBV5-1
size: .
CDR3: CASSQQGLNEKLFF
DNA: TGCGCCAGCAGCCAACAGGGGCTTAATGAAAAACTGTTTTTT

J: TRBJ2-4
D: TRBD2
V: TRBV19
size: once
CDR3: CASSKTSGGAIAKNIQYF
DNA: TGTGCCAGTAGTAAGACTAGCGGGGGGGCTATAGCCAAAAACATTCAGTACTTC

J: TRBJ1-4
D: .
V: TRBV19
size: .
CDR3: CASSFGSGNEKLFF
DNA: TGTGCCAGTAGTTTCGGGTCGGGTAATGAAAAACTGTTTTTT

J: TRBJ2-7
D: .
V: TRBV6-1
size: .
CDR3: CASAYLYEQYF
DNA: TGTGCCAGCGCCTACCTCTACGAGCAGTACTTC

J: TRBJ1-1
D: .
V: TRBV7-3
size: .
CDR3: CASSSGGMNTEAFF
DNA: TGTGCCAGCAGCAGTGGGGGGATGAACACTGAAGCTTTCTTT

J: TRBJ1-2
D: TRBD1
V: TRBV4-1
size: .
CDR3: CASSQGVRGWGYTF
DNA: TGCGCCAGCAGCCAAGGAGTCAGGGGGTGGGGCTACACCTTC

J: TRBJ1-3
D: .
V: TRBV30
size: few
CDR3: CAWSAYRGNTIYF
DNA: TGTGCCTGGAGTGCCTACAGGGGAAACACCATATATTTT

J: TRBJ2-5
D: TRBD1
V: TRBV5-1
size: .
CDR3: CASSGEGTVIQETQYF
DNA: TGCGCCAGCAGCGGGGAAGGGACAGTAATCCAAGAGACCCAGTACTTC

J: TRBJ2-7
D: TRBD1
V: TRBV30
size: .
CDR3: CAWKGDRGTSYEQYF
DNA: TGTGCCTGGAAGGGGGACAGGGGGACCTCCTACGAGCAGTACTTC

J: TRBJ2-5
D: TRBD1
V: TRBV18
size: few
CDR3: CASSPGTAQETQYF
DNA: TGTGCCAGCTCACCCGGGACAGCCCAAGAGACCCAGTACTTC

J: TRBJ2-7
D: .
V: TRBV7-8
size: .
CDR3: CASSEQEILDYEQYF
DNA: TGTGCCAGCAGCGAACAGGAGATCCTGGACTACGAGCAGTACTTC

J: TRBJ1-6
D: .
V: TRBV5-1
size: .
CDR3: CASSFRAGGGNSPLHF
DNA: TGCGCCAGCAGCTTCAGAGCTGGTGGGGGGAATTCACCCCTCCACTTT

J: TRBJ2-1
D: .
V: TRBV5-6
size: once
CDR3: CASSSASRQQAYNEQFF
DNA: TGTGCCAGCAGCTCCGCCTCCCGACAGCAAGCCTACAATGAGCAGTTCTTC

J: TRBJ1-5
D: TRBD1
V: TRBV19
size: .
CDR3: CASSIGPTGNQPQHF
DNA: TGTGCCAGTAGTATAGGTCCGACAGGGAATCAGCCCCAGCATTTT

J: TRBJ1-5
D: .
V: TRBV5-5
size: .
CDR3: CASSWVGGGPQHF
DNA: TGTGCCAGCAGCTGGGTCGGGGGTGGGCCCCAGCATTTT

J: TRBJ2-3
D: .
V: TRBV5-1
size: .
CDR3: CASSLAVLGLGTDTQYF
DNA: TGCGCCAGCAGCTTGGCCGTCCTAGGCCTCGGCACAGATACGCAGTATTTT

J: TRBJ1-3
D: .
V: TRBV7-8
size: once
CDR3: CASSSAQVYSGNTIYF
DNA: TGTGCCAGCAGCTCCGCACAGGTGTACTCTGGAAACACCATATATTTT

J: TRBJ2-2
D: TRBD1
V: TRBV5-1
size: .
CDR3: CASSPDREDGELFF
DNA: TGCGCCAGCAGCCCGGACAGGGAGGACGGGGAGCTGTTTTTT

J: TRBJ2-1
D: .
V: TRBV6-5
size: few
CDR3: CASSSRAWNEQFF
DNA: TGTGCCAGCAGTTCGCGGGCTTGGAATGAGCAGTTCTTC

J: TRBJ1-5
D: .
V: TRBV6-4
size: few
CDR3: CASSDSTGPNQPQHF
DNA: TGTGCCAGCAGTGACTCTACAGGGCCGAATCAGCCCCAGCATTTT

J: TRBJ1-1
D: .
V: TRBV7-9
size: .
CDR3: CASSGTGRWTRDTEAFF
DNA: TGTGCCAGCTCCGGTACAGGGCGGTGGACGAGGGACACTGAAGCTTTCTTT

J: TRBJ1-3
D: .
V: TRBV13
size: .
CDR3: CASSLQGYSGNTIYF
DNA: TGTGCCAGCAGCTTACAGGGCTACTCTGGAAACACCATATATTTT

J: TRBJ1-1
D: .
V: TRBV27
size: .
CDR3: CASSLSVGHVLFEAFF
DNA: TGTGCCAGCAGTTTATCGGTAGGACACGTTCTTTTTGAAGCTTTCTTT

J: TRBJ2-1
D: TRBD2
V: TRBV6-5
size: .
CDR3: CASMGGNEQFF
DNA: TGTGCCAGCATGGGAGGGAATGAGCAGTTCTTC

J: TRBJ2-5
D: TRBD1
V: TRBV30
size: few
CDR3: CAWSSGGREQYF
DNA: TGTGCCTGGAGTTCAGGGGGCCGGGAGCAGTACTTC

J: TRBJ1-6
D: TRBD1
V: TRBV7-2
size: .
CDR3: CASSLIPGQGASPLHF
DNA: TGTGCCAGCAGCTTGATCCCGGGACAGGGGGCCTCACCCCTCCACTTT

J: TRBJ2-5
D: TRBD1
V: TRBV19
size: .
CDR3: CASSSGQDWAETQYF
DNA: TGTGCCAGTAGTTCCGGACAGGATTGGGCTGAGACCCAGTACTTC

J: TRBJ2-5
D: TRBD1
V: TRBV4-1
size: .
CDR3: CASSRTGLRETQYF
DNA: TGCGCCAGCAGCCGGACAGGGCTCCGAGAGACCCAGTACTTC